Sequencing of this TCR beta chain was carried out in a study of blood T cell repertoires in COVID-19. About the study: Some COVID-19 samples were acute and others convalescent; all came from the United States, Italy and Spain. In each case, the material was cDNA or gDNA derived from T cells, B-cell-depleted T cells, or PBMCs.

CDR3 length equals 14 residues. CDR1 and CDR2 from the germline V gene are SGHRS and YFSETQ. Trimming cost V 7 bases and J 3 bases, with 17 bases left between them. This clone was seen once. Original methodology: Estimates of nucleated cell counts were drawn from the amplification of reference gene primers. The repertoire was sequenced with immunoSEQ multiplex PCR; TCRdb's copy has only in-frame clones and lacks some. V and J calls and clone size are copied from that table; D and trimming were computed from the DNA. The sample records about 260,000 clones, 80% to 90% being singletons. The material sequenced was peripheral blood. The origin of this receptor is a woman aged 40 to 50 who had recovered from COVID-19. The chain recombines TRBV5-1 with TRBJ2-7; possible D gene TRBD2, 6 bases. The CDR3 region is CASQAGGSLYEQYF. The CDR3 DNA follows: TGCGCCAGCCAAGCGGGTGGGTCACTCTACGAGCAGTACTTC. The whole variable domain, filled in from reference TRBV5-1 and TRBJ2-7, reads KAGVTQTPRYLIKTRGQQVTLSCSPISGHRSVSWYQQTPGQGLQFLFEYFSETQRNKGNFPGRFSGRQFSNSRSEMNVSTLELGDSALYLCASQAGGSLYEQYFGPGTRLTVT.